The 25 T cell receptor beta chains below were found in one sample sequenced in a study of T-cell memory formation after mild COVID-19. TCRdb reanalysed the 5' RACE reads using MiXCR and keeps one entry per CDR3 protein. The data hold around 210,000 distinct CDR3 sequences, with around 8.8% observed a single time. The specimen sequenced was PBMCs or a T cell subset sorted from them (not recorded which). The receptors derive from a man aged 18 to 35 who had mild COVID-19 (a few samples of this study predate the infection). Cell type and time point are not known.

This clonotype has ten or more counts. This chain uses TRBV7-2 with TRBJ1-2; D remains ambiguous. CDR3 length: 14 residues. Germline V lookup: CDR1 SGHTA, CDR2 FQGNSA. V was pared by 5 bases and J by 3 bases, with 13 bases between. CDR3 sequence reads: CASSPGPWDYGYTF. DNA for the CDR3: TGTGCCAGCAGCCCCGGACCATGGGACTATGGCTACACCTTC.

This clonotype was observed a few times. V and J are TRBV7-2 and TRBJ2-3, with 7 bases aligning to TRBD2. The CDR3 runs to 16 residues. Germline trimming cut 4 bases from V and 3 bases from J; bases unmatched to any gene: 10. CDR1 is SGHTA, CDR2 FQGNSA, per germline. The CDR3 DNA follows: TGTGCCAGCAGCTCGACCCGCGGGGGAGTAACAGATACGCAGTATTTT. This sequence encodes CASSSTRGGVTDTQYF.

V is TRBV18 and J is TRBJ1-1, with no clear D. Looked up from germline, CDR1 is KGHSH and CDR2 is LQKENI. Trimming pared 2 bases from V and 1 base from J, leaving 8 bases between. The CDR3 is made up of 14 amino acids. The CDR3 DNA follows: TGTGCCAGCTCACCATATGTCGAGAACACTGAAGCTTTCTTT. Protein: CASSPYVENTEAFF. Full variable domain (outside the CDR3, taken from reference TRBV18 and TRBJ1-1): NAGVMQNPRHLVRRRGQEARLRCSPMKGHSHVYWYRQLPEEGLKFMVYLQKENIIDESGMPKERFSAEFPKEGPSILRIQQVVRGDSAAYFCASSPYVENTEAFFGQGTRLTVV.

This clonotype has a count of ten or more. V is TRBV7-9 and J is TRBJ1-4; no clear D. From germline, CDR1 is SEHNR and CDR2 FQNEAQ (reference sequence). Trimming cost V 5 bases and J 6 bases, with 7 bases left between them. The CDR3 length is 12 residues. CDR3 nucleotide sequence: TGTGCCAGCAGCGCGGAGTATGAAAAACTGTTTTTT. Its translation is CASSAEYEKLFF.

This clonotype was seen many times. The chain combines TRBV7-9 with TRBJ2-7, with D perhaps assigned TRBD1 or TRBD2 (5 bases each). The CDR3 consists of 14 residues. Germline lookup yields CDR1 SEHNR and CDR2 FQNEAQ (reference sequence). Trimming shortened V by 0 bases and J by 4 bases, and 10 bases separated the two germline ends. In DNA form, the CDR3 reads TGTGCCAGCAGCTTAGCGGGGGTTTATTACGAGCAGTACTTC. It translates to CASSLAGVYYEQYF.

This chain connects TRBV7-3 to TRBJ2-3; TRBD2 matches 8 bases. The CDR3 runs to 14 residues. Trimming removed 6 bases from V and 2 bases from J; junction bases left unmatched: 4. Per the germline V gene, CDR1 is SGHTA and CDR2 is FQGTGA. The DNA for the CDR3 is TGTGCCAGCAGAGCGGGGGTCACCACAGATACGCAGTATTTT. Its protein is CASRAGVTTDTQYF.

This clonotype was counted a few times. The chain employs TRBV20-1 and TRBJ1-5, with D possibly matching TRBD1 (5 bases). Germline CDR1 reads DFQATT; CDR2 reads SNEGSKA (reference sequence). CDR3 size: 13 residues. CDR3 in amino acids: CSTLGTPLQPQHF. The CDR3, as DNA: TGCAGCACCTTGGGGACCCCCTTACAGCCCCAGCATTTT.

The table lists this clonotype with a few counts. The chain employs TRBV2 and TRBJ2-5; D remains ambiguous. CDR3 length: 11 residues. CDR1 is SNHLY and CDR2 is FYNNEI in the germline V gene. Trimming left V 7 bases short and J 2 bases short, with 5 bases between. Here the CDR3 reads CASKGQETQYF. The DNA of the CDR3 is TGTGCCAGCAAAGGGCAAGAGACCCAGTACTTC. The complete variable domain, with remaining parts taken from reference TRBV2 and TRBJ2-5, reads EPEVTQTPSHQVTQMGQEVILRCVPISNHLYFYWYRQILGQKVEFLVSFYNNEISEKSEIFDDQFSVERPDGSNFTLKIRSTKLEDSAMYFCASKGQETQYFGPGTRLLVL.

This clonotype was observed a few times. CDR3 sequence reads: CASSLRTGGASGNTIYF. In nucleotides, the CDR3 is TGTGCCAGCAGTTTAAGGACAGGGGGCGCGTCTGGAAACACCATATATTTT. This chain uses TRBV12-3 or TRBV12-4 with TRBJ1-3, with 11 bases lining up with TRBD1. The CDR3 contains 17 residues. The J segment lost 1 base and the V segment lost 2 bases, leaving 4 bases of the junction unmatched.

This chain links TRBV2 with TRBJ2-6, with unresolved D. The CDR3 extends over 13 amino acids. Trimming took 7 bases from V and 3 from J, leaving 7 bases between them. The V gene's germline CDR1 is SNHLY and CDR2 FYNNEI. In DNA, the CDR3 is TGTGCCAGCACCTACTATGGGGCCAACGTCCTGACTTTC. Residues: CASTYYGANVLTF.

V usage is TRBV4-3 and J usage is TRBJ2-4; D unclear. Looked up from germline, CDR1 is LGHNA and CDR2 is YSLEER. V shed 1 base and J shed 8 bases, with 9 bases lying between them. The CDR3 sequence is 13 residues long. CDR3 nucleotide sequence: TGCGCCAGCAGCCAAGCGGGCGAAGACATTCAGTACTTC. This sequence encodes CASSQAGEDIQYF.

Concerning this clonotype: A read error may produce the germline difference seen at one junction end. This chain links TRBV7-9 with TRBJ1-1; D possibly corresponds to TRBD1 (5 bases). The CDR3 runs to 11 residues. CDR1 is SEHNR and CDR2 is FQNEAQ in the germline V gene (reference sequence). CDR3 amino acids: CASSMGQGPAF. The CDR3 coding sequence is TGTGCCAGCAGCATGGGGCAGGGTCCTGCATTT.

The CDR3 DNA sequence: TGTGCCAGCAGCTTACTCTCGTTGGGGGAATCACCCCTCCACTTT. This translates into CASSLLSLGESPLHF. V is TRBV7-9 and J is TRBJ1-6, with a possible D match to TRBD1 (5 bases). V lost 2 bases, J lost 10 bases, and 15 bases lay in between. The CDR3 is 15 amino acids. Germline values: CDR1 SEHNR, CDR2 FQNEAQ (reference sequence).

The CDR3 sequence: CASSLTGLSGATEAFF. DNA of the CDR3: TGCGCCAGCAGCTTGACCGGGTTGTCGGGGGCCACTGAAGCTTTCTTT. The gene calls are TRBV5-1 and TRBJ1-1; D might be TRBD1 (6 bases). The CDR3 has 16 amino acids. The germline gives CDR1 SGHRS, CDR2 YFSETQ. Trimming removed 1 base from V and 4 bases from J, with 17 bases in between.

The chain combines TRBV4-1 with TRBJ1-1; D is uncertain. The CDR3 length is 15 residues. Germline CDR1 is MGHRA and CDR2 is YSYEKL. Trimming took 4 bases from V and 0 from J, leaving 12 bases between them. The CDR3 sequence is CASSPPGSLNTEAFF. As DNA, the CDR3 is TGCGCCAGCAGCCCCCCCGGCAGCTTGAACACTGAAGCTTTCTTT.

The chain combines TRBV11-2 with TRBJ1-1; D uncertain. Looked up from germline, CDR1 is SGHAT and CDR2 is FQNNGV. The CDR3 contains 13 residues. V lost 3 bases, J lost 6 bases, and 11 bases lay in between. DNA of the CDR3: TGTGCCAGCAGCTTGTGGGTTATCGCTGAAGCTTTCTTT. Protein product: CASSLWVIAEAFF.

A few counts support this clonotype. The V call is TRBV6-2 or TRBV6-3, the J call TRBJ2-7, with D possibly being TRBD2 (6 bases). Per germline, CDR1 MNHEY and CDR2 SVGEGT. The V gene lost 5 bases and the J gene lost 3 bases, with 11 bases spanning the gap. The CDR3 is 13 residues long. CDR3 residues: CASSRGGDYEQYF. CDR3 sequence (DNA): TGTGCCAGCAGTCGGGGCGGGGACTACGAGCAGTACTTC.

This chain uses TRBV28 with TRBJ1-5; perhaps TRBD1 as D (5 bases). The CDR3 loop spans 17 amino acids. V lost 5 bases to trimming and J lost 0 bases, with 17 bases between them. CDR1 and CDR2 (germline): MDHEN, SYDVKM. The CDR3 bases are TGTGCCAGCAGTCCAAGCTCCGGGACGGCTAGCAATCAGCCCCAGCATTTT. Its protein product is CASSPSSGTASNQPQHF.

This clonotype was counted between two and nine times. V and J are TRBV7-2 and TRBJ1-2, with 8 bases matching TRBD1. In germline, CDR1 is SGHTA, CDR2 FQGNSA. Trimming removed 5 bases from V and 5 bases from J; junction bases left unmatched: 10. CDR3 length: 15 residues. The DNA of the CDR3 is TGTGCCAGCAGCCCCTCGGGACAGGCGGGATATGGCTACACCTTC. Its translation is CASSPSGQAGYGYTF.

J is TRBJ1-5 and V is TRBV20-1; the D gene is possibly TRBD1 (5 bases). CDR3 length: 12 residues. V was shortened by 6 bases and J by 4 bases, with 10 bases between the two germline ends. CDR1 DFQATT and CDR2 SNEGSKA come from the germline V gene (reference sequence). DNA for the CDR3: TGCAGTGCCTGCCAGGGTAATCAGCCCCAGCATTTT. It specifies CSACQGNQPQHF.

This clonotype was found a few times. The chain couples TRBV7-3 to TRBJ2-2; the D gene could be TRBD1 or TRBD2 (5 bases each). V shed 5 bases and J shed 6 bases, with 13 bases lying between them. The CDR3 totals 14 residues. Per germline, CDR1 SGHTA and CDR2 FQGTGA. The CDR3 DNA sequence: TGTGCCAGCAGCACTACCGGGACGGCCGGGGAGCTGTTTTTT. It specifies CASSTTGTAGELFF.

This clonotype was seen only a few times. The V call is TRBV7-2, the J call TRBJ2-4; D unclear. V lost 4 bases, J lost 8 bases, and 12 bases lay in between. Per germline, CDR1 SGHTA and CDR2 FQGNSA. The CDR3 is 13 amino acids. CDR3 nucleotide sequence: TGTGCCAGCAGCTCCCTACGAAGGGACATTCAGTACTTC. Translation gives CASSSLRRDIQYF. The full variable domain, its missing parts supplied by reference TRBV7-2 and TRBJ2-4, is GAGVSQSPSNKVTEKGKDVELRCDPISGHTALYWYRQSLGQGLEFLIYFQGNSAPDKSGLPSDRFSAERTGGSVSTLTIQRTQQEDSAVYLCASSSLRRDIQYFGAGTRLSVL.

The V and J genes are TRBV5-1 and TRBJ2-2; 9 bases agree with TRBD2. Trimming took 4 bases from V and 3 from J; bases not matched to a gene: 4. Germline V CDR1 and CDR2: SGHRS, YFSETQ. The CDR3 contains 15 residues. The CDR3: CASSLSGGYTGELFF. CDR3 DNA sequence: TGCGCCAGCAGCCTGAGCGGGGGGTACACCGGGGAGCTGTTTTTT.

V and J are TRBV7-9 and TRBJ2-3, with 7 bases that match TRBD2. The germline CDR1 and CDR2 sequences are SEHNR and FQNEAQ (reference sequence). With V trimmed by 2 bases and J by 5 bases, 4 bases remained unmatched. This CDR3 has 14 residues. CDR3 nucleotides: TGTGCCAGCAGCTTAACGGGGGGTCTAGATACGCAGTATTTT. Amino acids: CASSLTGGLDTQYF.

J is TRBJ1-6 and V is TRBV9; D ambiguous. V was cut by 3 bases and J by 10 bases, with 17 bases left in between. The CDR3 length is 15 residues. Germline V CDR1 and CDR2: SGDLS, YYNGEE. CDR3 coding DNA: TGTGCCAGCAGCGCATCCGCTTCGGGCCTCTCACCCCTCCACTTT. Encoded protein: CASSASASGLSPLHF.